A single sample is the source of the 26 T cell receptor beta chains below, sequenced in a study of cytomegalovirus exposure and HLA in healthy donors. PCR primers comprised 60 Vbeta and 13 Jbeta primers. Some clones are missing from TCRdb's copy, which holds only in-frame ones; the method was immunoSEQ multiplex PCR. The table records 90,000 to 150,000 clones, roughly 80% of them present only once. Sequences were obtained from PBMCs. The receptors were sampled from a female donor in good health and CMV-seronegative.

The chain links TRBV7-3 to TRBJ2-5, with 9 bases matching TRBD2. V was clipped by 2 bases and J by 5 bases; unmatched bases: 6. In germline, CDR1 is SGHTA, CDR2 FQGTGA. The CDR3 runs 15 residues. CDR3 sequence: CASSLGGGARETQYF. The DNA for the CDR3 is TGTGCCAGCAGCTTAGGCGGGGGGGCGCGTGAGACCCAGTACTTC.

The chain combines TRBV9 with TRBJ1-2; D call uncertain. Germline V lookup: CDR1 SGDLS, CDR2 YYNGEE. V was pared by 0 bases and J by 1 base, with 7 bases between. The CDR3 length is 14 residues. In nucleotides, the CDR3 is TGTGCCAGCAGCGTAGGTGGCAGTAACTATGGCTACACCTTC. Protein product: CASSVGGSNYGYTF. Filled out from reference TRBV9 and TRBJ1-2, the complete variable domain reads DSGVTQTPKHLITATGQRVTLRCSPRSGDLSVYWYQQSLDQGLQFLIQYYNGEERAKGNILERFSAQQFPDLHSELNLSSLELGDSALYFCASSVGGSNYGYTFGSGTRLTVV.

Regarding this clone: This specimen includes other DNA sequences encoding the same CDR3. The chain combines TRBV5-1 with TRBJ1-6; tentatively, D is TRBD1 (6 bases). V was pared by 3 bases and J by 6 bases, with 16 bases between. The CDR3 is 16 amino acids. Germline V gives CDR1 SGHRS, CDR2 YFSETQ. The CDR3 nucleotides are TGCGCCAGCAGCTCGACGGGACAACAAACTAATTCACCCCTCCACTTT. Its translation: CASSSTGQQTNSPLHF.

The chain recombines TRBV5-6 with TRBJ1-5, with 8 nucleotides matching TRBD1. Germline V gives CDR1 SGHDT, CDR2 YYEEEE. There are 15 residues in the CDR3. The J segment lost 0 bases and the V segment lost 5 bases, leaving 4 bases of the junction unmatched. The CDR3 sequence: CASSFGQGSNQPQHF. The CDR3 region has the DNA TGTGCCAGCAGTTTTGGACAGGGTAGCAATCAGCCCCAGCATTTT.

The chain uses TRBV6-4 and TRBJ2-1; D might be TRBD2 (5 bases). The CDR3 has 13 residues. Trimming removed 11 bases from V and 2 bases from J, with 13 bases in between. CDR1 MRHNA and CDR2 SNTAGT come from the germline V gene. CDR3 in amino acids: CAGRLTTYNEQFF. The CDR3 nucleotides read TGTGCCGGAAGACTAACCACCTACAATGAGCAGTTCTTC.

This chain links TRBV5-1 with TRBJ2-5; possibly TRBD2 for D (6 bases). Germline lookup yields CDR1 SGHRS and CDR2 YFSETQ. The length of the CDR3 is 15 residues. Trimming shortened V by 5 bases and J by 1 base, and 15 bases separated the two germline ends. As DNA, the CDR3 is TGCGCCAGCAGACCCACGACTAGTGGCCAAGAGACCCAGTACTTC. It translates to CASRPTTSGQETQYF.

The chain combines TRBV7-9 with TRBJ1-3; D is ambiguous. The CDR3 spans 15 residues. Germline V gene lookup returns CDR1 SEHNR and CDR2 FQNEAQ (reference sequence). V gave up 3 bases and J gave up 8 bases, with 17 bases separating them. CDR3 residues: CASSLEGREADTIYF. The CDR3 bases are TGTGCCAGCAGCTTGGAAGGGAGGGAGGCAGACACCATATATTTT.

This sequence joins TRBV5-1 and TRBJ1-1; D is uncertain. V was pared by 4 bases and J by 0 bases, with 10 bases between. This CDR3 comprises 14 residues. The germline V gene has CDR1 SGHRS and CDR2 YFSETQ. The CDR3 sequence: CASSPMDLNTEAFF. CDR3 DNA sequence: TGCGCCAGCAGCCCGATGGACTTGAACACTGAAGCTTTCTTT.

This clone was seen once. For the CDR3, the DNA is TGTGCCAGCAGCCAAGCAGAGGATACCTACAATGAGCAGTTCTTC. Protein product: CASSQAEDTYNEQFF. V and J are TRBV4-2 and TRBJ2-1; no clear D. The V end was cut by 1 base, the J end by 2 bases, with 9 bases between. The CDR3 is 15 amino acids. Germline V lookup: CDR1 LGHNA, CDR2 YNFKEQ.

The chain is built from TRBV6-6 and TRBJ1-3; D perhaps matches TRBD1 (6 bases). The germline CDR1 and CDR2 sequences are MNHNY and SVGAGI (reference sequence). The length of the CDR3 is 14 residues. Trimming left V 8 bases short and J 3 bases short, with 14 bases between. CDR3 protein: CASGEQGYGNTIYF. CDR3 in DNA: TGTGCCAGCGGGGAACAGGGCTATGGAAACACCATATATTTT.

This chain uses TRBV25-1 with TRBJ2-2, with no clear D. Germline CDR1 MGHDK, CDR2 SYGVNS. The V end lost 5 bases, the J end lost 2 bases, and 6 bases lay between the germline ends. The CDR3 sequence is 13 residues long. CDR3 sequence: CASSPSNTGELFF. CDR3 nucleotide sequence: TGTGCCAGCAGTCCCTCTAACACCGGGGAGCTGTTTTTT.

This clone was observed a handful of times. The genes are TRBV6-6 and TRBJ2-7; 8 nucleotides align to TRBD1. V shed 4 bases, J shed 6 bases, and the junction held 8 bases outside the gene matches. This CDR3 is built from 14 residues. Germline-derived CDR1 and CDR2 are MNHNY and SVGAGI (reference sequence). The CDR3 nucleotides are TGTGCCAGCAGTTTCACCGGGACAGGCAGCGAGCAGTACTTC. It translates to CASSFTGTGSEQYF.

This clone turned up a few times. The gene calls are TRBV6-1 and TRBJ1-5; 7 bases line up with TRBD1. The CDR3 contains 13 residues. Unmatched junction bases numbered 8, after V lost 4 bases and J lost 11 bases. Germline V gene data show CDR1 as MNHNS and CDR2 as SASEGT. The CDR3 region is CASSVSGTEAQHF. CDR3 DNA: TGTGCCAGCAGTGTCTCCGGGACAGAGGCCCAGCATTTT.

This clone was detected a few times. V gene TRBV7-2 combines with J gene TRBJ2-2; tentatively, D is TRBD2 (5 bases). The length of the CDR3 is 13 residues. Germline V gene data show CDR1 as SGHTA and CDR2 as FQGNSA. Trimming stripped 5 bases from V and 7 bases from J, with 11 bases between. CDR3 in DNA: TGTGCCAGCAGCAGCGGTTGGGGCGGGGAGCTGTTTTTT. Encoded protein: CASSSGWGGELFF.

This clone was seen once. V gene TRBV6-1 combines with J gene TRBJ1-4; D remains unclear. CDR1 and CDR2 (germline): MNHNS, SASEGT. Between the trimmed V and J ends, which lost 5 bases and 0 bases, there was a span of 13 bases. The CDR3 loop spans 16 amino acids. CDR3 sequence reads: CASSKVPVATNEKLFF. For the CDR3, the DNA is TGTGCCAGCAGTAAAGTTCCCGTTGCAACTAATGAAAAACTGTTTTTT.

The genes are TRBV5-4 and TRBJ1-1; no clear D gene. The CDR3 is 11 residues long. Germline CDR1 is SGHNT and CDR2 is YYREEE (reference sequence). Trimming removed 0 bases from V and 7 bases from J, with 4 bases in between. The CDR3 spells CASSLDGEAFF. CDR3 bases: TGTGCCAGCAGCTTGGACGGTGAAGCTTTCTTT.

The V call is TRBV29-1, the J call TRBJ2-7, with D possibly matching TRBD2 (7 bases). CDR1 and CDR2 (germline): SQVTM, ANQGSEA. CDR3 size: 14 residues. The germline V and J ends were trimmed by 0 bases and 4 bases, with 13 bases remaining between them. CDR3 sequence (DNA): TGCAGCGTTGAAGATGGGGGGGGGCGGTACGAGCAGTACTTC. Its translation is CSVEDGGGRYEQYF.

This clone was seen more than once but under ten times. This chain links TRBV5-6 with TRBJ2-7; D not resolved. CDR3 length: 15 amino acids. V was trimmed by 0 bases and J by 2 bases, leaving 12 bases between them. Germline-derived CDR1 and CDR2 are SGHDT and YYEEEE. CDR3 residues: CASSLGANTPYEQYF. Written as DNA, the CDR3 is TGTGCCAGCAGCTTGGGAGCAAATACCCCCTACGAGCAGTACTTC.

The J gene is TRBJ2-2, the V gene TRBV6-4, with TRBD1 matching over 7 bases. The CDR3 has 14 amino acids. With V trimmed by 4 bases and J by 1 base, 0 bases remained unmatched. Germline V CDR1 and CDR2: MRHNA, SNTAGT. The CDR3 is CASSGQGNTGELFF. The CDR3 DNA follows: TGTGCCAGCAGTGGACAGGGGAACACCGGGGAGCTGTTTTTT.

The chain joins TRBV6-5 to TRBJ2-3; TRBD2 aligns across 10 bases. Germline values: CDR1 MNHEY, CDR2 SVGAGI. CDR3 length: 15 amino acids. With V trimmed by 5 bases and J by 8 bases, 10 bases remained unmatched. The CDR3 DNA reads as TGTGCCAGCAGTACCCGGGCTAGCGGGGGAGTTACGCAGTATTTT. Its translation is CASSTRASGGVTQYF.

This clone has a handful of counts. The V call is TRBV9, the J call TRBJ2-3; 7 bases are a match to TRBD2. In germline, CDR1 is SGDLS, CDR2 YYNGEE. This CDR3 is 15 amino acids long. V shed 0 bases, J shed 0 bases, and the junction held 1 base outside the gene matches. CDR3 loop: CASSVAGGSTDTQYF. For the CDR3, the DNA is TGTGCCAGCAGCGTAGCGGGGGGAAGCACAGATACGCAGTATTTT.

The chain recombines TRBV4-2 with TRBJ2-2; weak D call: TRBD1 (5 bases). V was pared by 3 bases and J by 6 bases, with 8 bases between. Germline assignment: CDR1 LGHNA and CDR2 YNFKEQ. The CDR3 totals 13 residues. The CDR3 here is CASSQSGSGELFF. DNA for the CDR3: TGTGCCAGCAGCCAGTCAGGGTCCGGGGAGCTGTTTTTT.

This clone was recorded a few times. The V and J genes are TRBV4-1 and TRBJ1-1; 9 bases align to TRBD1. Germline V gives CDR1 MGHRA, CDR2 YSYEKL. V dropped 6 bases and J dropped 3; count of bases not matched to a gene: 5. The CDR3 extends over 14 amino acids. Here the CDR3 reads CASSPGTGYTEAFF. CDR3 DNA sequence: TGCGCCAGCAGTCCCGGGACAGGGTACACTGAAGCTTTCTTT.

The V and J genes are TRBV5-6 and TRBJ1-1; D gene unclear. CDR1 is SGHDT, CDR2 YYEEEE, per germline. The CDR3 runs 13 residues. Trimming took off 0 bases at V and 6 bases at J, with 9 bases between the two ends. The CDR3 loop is CASSLVGIAEAFF. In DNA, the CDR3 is TGTGCCAGCAGCTTGGTCGGTATTGCTGAAGCTTTCTTT.

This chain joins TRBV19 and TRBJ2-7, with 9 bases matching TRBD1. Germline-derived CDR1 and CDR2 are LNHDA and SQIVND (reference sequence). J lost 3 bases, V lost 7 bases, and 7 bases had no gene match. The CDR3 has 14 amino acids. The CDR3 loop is CASTGDRAGYEQYF. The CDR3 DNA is TGTGCCAGTACCGGGGACAGGGCTGGCTACGAGCAGTACTTC.

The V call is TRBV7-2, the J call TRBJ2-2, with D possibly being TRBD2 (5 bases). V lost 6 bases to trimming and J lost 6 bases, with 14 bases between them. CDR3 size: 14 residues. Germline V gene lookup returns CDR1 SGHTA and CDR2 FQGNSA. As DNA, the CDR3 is TGTGCCAGCAGGGATGGAGGCGCAGCCGGGGAGCTGTTTTTT. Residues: CASRDGGAAGELFF. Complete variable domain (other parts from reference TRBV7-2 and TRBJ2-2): GAGVSQSPSNKVTEKGKDVELRCDPISGHTALYWYRQSLGQGLEFLIYFQGNSAPDKSGLPSDRFSAERTGGSVSTLTIQRTQQEDSAVYLCASRDGGAAGELFFGEGSRLTVL.